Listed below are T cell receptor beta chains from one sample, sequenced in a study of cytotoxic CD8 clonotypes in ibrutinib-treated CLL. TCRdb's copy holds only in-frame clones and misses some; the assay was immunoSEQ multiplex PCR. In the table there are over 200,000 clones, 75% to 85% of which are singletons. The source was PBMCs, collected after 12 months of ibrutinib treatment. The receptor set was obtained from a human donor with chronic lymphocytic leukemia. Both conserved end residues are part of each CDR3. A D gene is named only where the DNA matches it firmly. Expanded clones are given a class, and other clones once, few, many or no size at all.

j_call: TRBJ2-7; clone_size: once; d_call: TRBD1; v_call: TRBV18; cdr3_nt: TGTGCCAGCTCCCAAGGGGGACAGGCCGCCTACGAGCAGTACTTC; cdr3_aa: CASSQGGQAAYEQYF
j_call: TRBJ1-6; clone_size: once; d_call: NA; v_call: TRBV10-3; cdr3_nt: TGTGCCATCAGGGCGGGGAGTAATTCACCCCTCCACTTT; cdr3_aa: CAIRAGSNSPLHF
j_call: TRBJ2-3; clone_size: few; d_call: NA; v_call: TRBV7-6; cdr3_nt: TGTGCCAGCAGCTTAGCACTCGGGACTACAGATACGCAGTATTTT; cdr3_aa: CASSLALGTTDTQYF
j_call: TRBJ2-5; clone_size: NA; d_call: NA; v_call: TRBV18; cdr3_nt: TGTGCCAGCTCCACAAGCGAGGGGACCCAGTACTTC; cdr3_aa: CASSTSEGTQYF
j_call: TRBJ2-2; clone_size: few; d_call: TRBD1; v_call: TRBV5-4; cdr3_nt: TGTGCCAGCACACAGGGGCTTTCGAACACCGGGGAGCTGTTTTTT; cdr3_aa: CASTQGLSNTGELFF
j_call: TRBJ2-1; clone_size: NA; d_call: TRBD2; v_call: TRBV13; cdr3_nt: TGTGCCAGCAGCACAAGCGGGGGAGGGGAGCAGTTCTTC; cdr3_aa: CASSTSGGGEQFF
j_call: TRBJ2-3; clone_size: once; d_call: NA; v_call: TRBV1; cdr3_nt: TGCACCAGCAGCCCACCCCCACTAGCGGGAGGATCATTGGATACGCAGTATTTT; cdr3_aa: CTSSPPPLAGGSLDTQYF
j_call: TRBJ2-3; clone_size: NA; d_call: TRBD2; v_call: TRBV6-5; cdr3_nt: TGTGCCAGCAGTTTCTTGACTAGCGGAAGCACAGATACGCAGTATTTT; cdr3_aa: CASSFLTSGSTDTQYF
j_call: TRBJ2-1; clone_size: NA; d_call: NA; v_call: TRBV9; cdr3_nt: TGTGCCAGCAGCGGCGAGGAGGGTGTCGGCAATGAGCAGTTCTTC; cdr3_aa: CASSGEEGVGNEQFF
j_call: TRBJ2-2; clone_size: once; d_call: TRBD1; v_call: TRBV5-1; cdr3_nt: TGCGCCAGCAGCCGTCCCGGGACAGGGACGAACACCGGGGAGCTGTTTTTT; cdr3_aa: CASSRPGTGTNTGELFF
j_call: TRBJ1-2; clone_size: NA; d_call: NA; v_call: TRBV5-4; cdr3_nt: TGTGCCAGCAGCTTAGGACAGAATAACTATGGCTACACCTTC; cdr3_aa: CASSLGQNNYGYTF
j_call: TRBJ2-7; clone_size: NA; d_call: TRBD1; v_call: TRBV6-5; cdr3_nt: TGTGCCAGCAGTTACTCGACAGGGGACTACGAGCAGTACTTC; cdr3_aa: CASSYSTGDYEQYF
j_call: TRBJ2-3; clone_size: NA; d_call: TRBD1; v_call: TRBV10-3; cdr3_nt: TGTGCCATCAGTGCCGGGACAGGGGGGAGTACAGATACGCAGTATTTT; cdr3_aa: CAISAGTGGSTDTQYF
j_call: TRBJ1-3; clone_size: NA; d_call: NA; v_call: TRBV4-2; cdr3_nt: TGTGCCAGCAGCCAAGATCGGGCGGGGAAGGGAAACACCATATATTTT; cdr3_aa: CASSQDRAGKGNTIYF
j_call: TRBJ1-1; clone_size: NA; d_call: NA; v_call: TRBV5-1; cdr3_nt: TGCGCCAGCAGCTTGGGGCAGGGGAGGACTGAAGCTTTCTTT; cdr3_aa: CASSLGQGRTEAFF
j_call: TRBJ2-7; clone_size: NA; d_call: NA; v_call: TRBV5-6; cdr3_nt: TGTGCCAGCAGCTTATACCGGGGCCCTTTCTACGAGCAGTACTTC; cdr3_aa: CASSLYRGPFYEQYF
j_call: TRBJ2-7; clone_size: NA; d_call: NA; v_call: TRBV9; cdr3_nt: TGTGCCAGCAGCGGAGCAAACCTCGGGGAGCAGTACTTC; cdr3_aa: CASSGANLGEQYF
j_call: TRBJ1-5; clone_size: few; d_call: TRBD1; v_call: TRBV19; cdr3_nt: TGTGCCAGTAGTACGGGACAGGGAGTAGGAAATCAGCCCCAGCATTTT; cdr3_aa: CASSTGQGVGNQPQHF
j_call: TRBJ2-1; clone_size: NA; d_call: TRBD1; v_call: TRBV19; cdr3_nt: TGTGCCAGTAGTATAATGAGAGGGGGCGCAGGATATGAGCAGTTCTTC; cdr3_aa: CASSIMRGGAGYEQFF
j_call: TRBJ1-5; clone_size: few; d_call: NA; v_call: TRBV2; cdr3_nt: TGTGCCAGCACTAGGACAGACAATCAGCCCCAGCATTTT; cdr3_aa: CASTRTDNQPQHF
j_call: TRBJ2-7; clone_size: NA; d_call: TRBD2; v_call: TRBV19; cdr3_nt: TGTGCCAGTAGTATAGCGGGACTAGCTACCTACGAGCAGTACTTC; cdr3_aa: CASSIAGLATYEQYF
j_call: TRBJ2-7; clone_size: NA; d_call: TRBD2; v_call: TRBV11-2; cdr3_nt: TGTGCCAGCAGCTTGAACGGGGGGTACGAGCAGTACTTC; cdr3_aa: CASSLNGGYEQYF
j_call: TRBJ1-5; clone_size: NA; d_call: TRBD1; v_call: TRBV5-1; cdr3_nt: TGCGCCAGCAGCTTGGGGGAGGGGGCGTTGGGGCCCCAGCATTTT; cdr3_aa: CASSLGEGALGPQHF
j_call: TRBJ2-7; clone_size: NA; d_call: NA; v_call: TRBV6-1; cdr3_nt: TGTGCCAGCAGTCAAACCGGGGCCTGGGACGAGCAGTACTTC; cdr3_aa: CASSQTGAWDEQYF
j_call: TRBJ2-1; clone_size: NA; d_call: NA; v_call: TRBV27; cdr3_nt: TGTGCCAGCAAGGGGCTTAACTCGCAGTTCTTC; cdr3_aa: CASKGLNSQFF
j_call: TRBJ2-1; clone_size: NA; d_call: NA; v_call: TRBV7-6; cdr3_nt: TGTGCCAGCAGCTTAGCTCAGGGGCCTCCCCCTTACAATGAGCAGTTCTTC; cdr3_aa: CASSLAQGPPPYNEQFF
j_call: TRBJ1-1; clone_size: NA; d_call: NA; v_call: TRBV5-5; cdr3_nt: TGTGCCAGCAGCGTGTCAGGTGATTCGACTGAAGCTTTCTTT; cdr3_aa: CASSVSGDSTEAFF
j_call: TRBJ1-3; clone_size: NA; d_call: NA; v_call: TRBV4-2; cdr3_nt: TGTGCCAGCAGCCAAGATATTTCGGCCCAGGCTTTCGGAAACACCATATATTTT; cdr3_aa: CASSQDISAQAFGNTIYF
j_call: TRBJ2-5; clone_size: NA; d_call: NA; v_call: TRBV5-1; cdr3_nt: TGCGCCAGCAGCGCGACCGGGCCTCCCTTAACTCAGGAGACCCAGTACTTC; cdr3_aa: CASSATGPPLTQETQYF
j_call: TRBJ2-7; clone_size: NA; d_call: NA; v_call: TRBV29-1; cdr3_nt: TGCAGCGTTGAAGATCGTGGGGGACAAGCCTACGAGCAGTACTTC; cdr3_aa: CSVEDRGGQAYEQYF
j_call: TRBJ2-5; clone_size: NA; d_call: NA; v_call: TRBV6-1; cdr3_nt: TGTGCCAGCAGGGGAGTAAGGGTCGGTGGAGAGACCCAGTACTTC; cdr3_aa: CASRGVRVGGETQYF
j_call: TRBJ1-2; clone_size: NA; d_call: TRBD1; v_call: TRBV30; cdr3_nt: TGTGCCTGGACCAGGGGGGGATATGGCTACACCTTC; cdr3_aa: CAWTRGGYGYTF
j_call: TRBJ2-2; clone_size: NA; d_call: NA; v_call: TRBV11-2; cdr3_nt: TGTGCCAGCAGCGAACCCCCTAGTTTGGCTCTCACCGGGGAGCTGTTTTTT; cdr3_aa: CASSEPPSLALTGELFF
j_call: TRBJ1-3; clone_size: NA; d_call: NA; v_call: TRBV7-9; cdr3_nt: TGTGCCAGCAGCCCGGTTGTCTCTGGAAACACCATATATTTT; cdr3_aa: CASSPVVSGNTIYF
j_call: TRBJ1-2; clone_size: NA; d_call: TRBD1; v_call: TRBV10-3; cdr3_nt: TGTGCCATCAGCTACCAGGGACAGAACTATGGCTACACCTTC; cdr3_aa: CAISYQGQNYGYTF
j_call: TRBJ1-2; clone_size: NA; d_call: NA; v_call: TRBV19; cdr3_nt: TGTGCCAGTAGTATTTTCTCATCTGCTAACTATGGCTACACCTTC; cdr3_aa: CASSIFSSANYGYTF
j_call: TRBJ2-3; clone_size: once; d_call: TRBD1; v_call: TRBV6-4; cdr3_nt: TGTGCCAGCAGTGAGGGACAGGGCCGCACAGATACGCAGTATTTT; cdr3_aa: CASSEGQGRTDTQYF
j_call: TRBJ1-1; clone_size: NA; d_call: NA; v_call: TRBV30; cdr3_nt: TGTGCCTGGGGACAGCTTATGAACACTGAAGCTTTCTTT; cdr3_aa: CAWGQLMNTEAFF
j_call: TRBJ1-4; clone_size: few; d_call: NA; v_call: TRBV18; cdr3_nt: TGTGCCAGCTCACCTGGAGCATTAGGTGGGAAACTGTTTTTT; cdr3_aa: CASSPGALGGKLFF
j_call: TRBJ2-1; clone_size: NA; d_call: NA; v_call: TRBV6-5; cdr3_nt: TGTGCCAGCAGTTACATGGGTGAGCAGTTCTTC; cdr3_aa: CASSYMGEQFF
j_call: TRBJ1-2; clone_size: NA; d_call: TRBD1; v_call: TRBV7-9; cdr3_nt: TGTGCCAGCAGCTTAGGAGGTTCGGGACAGGGTTATGGCTACACCTTC; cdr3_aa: CASSLGGSGQGYGYTF
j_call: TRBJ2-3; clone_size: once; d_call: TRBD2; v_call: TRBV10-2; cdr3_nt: TGCGCCACCGATAGCGGGAGGGCCGCAGATACGCAGTATTTT; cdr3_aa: CATDSGRAADTQYF
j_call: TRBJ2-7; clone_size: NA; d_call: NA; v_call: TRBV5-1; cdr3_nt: TGCGCCAGCAGCACCGCAGGGTTGGGCGCCTACGAGCAGTACTTC; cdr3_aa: CASSTAGLGAYEQYF
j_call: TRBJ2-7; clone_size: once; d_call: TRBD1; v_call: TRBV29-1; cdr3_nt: TGCAGCGTCCCGGACAGGGTCAATCCTTACGAGCAGTACTTC; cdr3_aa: CSVPDRVNPYEQYF
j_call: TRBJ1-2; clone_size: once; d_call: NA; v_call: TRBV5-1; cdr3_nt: TGCGCCAGCAGCTTGGGCGGCTACACCTTC; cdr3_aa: CASSLGGYTF
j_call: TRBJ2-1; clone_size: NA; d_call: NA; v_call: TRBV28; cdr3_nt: TGTGCCAGCAGTTCCCCTGCCCTAGGGTACAATGAGCAGTTCTTC; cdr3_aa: CASSSPALGYNEQFF
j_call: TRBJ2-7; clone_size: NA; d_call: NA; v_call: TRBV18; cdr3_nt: TGTGCCAGCTCCCTTAAGGACATATATCCCTACGAGCAGTACTTC; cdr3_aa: CASSLKDIYPYEQYF
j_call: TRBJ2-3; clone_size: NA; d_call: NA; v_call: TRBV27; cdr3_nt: TGTGCCAGCAGCCAAGGGGGCGGGAGTAGGACAGATACGCAGTATTTT; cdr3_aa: CASSQGGGSRTDTQYF